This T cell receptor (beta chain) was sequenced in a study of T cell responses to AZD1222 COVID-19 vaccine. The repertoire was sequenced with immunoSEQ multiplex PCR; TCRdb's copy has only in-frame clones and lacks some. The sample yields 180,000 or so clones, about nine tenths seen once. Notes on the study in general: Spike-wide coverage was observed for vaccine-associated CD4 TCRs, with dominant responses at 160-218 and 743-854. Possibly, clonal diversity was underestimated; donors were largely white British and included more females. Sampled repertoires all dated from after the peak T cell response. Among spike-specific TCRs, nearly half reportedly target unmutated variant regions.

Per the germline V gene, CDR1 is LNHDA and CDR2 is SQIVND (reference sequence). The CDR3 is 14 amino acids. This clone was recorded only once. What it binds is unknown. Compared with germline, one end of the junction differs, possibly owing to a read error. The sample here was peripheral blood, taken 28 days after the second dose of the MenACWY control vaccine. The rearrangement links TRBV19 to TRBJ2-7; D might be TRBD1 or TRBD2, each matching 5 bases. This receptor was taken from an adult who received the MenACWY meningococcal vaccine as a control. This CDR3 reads CASSTPGTAEKLYF. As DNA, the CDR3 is TGTGCCAGTAGTACGCCAGGGACCGCCGAGAAATTATATTTC. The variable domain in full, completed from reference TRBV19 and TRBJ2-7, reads DGGITQSPKYLFRKEGQNVTLSCEQNLNHDAMYWYRQDPGQGLRLIYYSQIVNDFQKGDIAEGYSVSREKKESFPLTVTSAQKNPTAFYLCASSTPGTAEKLYFGPGTRLTVT.